This T cell receptor beta chain was sequenced in a study of blood T cell repertoires in COVID-19. CDR3 length: 17 amino acids. Only in-frame clones appear in the TCRdb table, and some are missing; sequencing was by immunoSEQ multiplex PCR. This sample has about 300,000 clones; 85% to 90% occur once, and the top ten carry over 5.5%. A Seattle source enrolled patients during active infection and followed them longitudinally. The clonotype originates from a woman aged 45 to 65 with COVID-19, enrolled during active disease. The material sequenced was peripheral blood. The chain combines TRBV12-2 with TRBJ2-1; TRBD1, the D gene given by the table, was not confirmed from the DNA. TRBV12-2 is described as a pseudogene. CDR3 nucleotide sequence: TGTGCAAGTCGCCTCCTAAGGGCGGACAGGGGGCGCAATGAGCAGTTCTTC. Its translation: CASRLLRADRGRNEQFF.